The 3 T cell receptor beta chains presented below share a single source sample, sequenced in a study of cytomegalovirus exposure and HLA in healthy donors. PCR primers comprised 60 Vbeta and 13 Jbeta primers. Produced via immunoSEQ multiplex PCR; TCRdb's table is partial and in-frame only. The sample lists under 250,000 clones, 76% occurring once. The sample comprised PBMCs. The source is a young man in good health and CMV-seronegative.

This chain connects TRBV5-1 to TRBJ2-4; a weak D match, TRBD2 (5 bases). From germline, CDR1 is SGHRS and CDR2 YFSETQ. The CDR3 runs 15 residues. With 4 bases removed from V and 1 base from J, the gap between germline ends came to 12 bases. The CDR3 here is CASSLTPGAKNIQYF. CDR3 in DNA: TGCGCCAGCAGCCTCACCCCGGGGGCCAAAAACATTCAGTACTTC.

This chain uses TRBV5-4 with TRBJ2-7; D is ambiguous. Trimming left V 1 base short and J 0 bases short, with 11 bases between. The CDR3 sequence is 15 residues long. Germline CDR1 is SGHNT and CDR2 is YYREEE (reference sequence). CDR3 sequence: CASSLFRSVSYEQYF. The CDR3 coding sequence is TGTGCCAGCAGCTTGTTTCGCAGCGTCTCCTACGAGCAGTACTTC.

The V call is TRBV7-2, the J call TRBJ2-1, with D possibly TRBD1 on 6 matching bases. Between the trimmed V and J ends, which lost 2 bases and 0 bases, there was a span of 20 bases. The germline gives CDR1 SGHTA, CDR2 FQGNSA. The CDR3 runs to 19 residues. The CDR3 reads CASSLRGKTGLSSYNEQFF. CDR3 DNA sequence: TGTGCCAGCAGCTTACGAGGAAAGACAGGCCTGAGCTCCTACAATGAGCAGTTCTTC. The full variable domain, with the rest looked up from reference TRBV7-2 and TRBJ2-1, is GAGVSQSPSNKVTEKGKDVELRCDPISGHTALYWYRQSLGQGLEFLIYFQGNSAPDKSGLPSDRFSAERTGGSVSTLTIQRTQQEDSAVYLCASSLRGKTGLSSYNEQFFGPGTRLTVL.